This entry is about one T cell receptor beta chain. The antigen remains undetermined. This sample is drawn from a study of shared clonotypes between healthy human individuals. Across the study: The plates for each donor numbered three CD4 naive, three CD4 memory, two CD8 naive and one CD8 memory.

This CDR3 comprises 16 residues. Germline CDR1 LNHDA, CDR2 SQIVND (reference sequence). After removal of 1 base from V and 3 bases from J, the junction contained 3 bases not matched to a gene. CD4+ cells yielded CD45RA+ naive and CD45RA-negative memory subsets. The assay was immunoSEQ multiplex PCR, and TCRdb's table has in-frame clones only and misses some. The sample contains about 2.3 million clones, around 90% of which appear only once. Study outcomes and limitations: Naive subsets generally had larger estimated richness than memory subsets.

This TCR was recovered from a man aged 18 to 35 in good health. Some clones in this sample may be carry-over from other donors' samples. This chain uses TRBV19 with TRBJ2-4; TRBD1 aligns across 10 bases. The sequenced sample was naive CD4+ T cells from PBMCs. Documented subset: CD45RA+ positively selected. The CDR3 DNA sequence: TGTGCCAGTAGTATAGGACAGGGGGCAGACAAAAACATTCAGTACTTC. This codes for CASSIGQGADKNIQYF.